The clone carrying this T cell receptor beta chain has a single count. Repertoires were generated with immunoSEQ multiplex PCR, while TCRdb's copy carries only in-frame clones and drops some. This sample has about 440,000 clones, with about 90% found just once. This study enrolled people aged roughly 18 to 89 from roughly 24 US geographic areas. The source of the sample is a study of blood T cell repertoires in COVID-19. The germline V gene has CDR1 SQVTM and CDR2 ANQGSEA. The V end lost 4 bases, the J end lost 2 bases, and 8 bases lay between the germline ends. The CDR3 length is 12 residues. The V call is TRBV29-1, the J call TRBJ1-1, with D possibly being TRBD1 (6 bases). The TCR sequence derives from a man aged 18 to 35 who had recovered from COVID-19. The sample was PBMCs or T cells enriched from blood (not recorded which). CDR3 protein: CSVGQANTEAFF. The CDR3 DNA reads TGCAGCGTTGGACAGGCCAACACTGAAGCTTTCTTT.